These T cell receptor beta chains were read from a single sample in a study of blood T cell repertoires in COVID-19. TCRdb's copy holds only in-frame clones and misses some; the assay was immunoSEQ multiplex PCR. The table lists about 72,000 clones, over 75% of them singletons. The sequencing input was peripheral blood. The receptors were sampled from a man aged 45-65 years with acute or convalescent COVID-19. Both conserved end residues are part of each CDR3. The order of the fields is D gene, J gene, V gene, clone size, CDR3 length, CDR3 protein, CDR3 DNA. The D gene is left open where the match is weak. Clone size is shown for a subset of rows, as once, few, many or a class of expanded clone.

D: TRBD1; J: TRBJ2-2; V: TRBV5-1; size: .; length: 14; CDR3: CASSFGTAIGELFF; DNA: TGCGCCAGCAGCTTTGGGACAGCCATCGGGGAGCTGTTTTTT
D: .; J: TRBJ2-2; V: TRBV19; size: .; length: 17; CDR3: CASSIGTDSSNTGELFF; DNA: TGTGCCAGTAGTATTGGTACGGACAGTTCGAACACCGGGGAGCTGTTTTTT
D: .; J: TRBJ2-1; V: TRBV7-2; size: .; length: 12; CDR3: CASSPGFNEQFF; DNA: TGTGCCAGCAGTCCGGGGTTCAATGAGCAGTTCTTC
D: TRBD1; J: TRBJ1-1; V: TRBV18; size: .; length: 19; CDR3: CASTRSRMGQGQRNTEAFF; DNA: TGTGCCAGCACCCGATCGCGGATGGGACAGGGGCAGAGGAACACTGAAGCTTTCTTT
D: .; J: TRBJ2-3; V: TRBV7-3; size: .; length: 15; CDR3: CASSLAGASTDTQYF; DNA: TGTGCCAGCAGCTTAGCAGGGGCCTCCACAGATACGCAGTATTTT
D: .; J: TRBJ2-7; V: TRBV6-5; size: .; length: 12; CDR3: CASSKLGGEQYF; DNA: TGTGCCAGCAGCAAATTAGGGGGCGAGCAGTACTTC
D: TRBD2; J: TRBJ2-3; V: TRBV9; size: once; length: 15; CDR3: CASSPWTRNTDTQYF; DNA: TGTGCCAGCAGCCCATGGACTAGGAACACAGATACGCAGTATTTT
D: TRBD1; J: TRBJ2-2; V: TRBV12-5; size: .; length: 17; CDR3: CASGLVLDRGRSGELFF; DNA: TGTGCTAGTGGTTTGGTACTTGACAGGGGACGTAGCGGGGAGCTGTTTTTT
D: TRBD1; J: TRBJ1-2; V: TRBV29-1; size: few; length: 12; CDR3: CSVDRERYGYTF; DNA: TGCAGCGTGGACAGGGAACGCTATGGCTACACCTTC
D: TRBD1; J: TRBJ1-2; V: TRBV27; size: .; length: 15; CDR3: CASSLGAGTAYGYTF; DNA: TGTGCCAGCAGTTTAGGAGCCGGGACAGCCTATGGCTACACCTTC
D: TRBD2; J: TRBJ2-5; V: TRBV3-1/TRBV3-2; size: .; length: 16; CDR3: CASSHTLAGGPETQYF; DNA: TGTGCCAGCAGCCACACCCTAGCGGGGGGGCCAGAGACCCAGTACTTC
D: .; J: TRBJ2-7; V: TRBV5-1; size: .; length: 13; CDR3: CASSLDRVHEQYF; DNA: TGCGCCAGCAGCTTGGATCGGGTCCACGAGCAGTACTTC
D: .; J: TRBJ1-5; V: TRBV27; size: .; length: 13; CDR3: CASSFNGNQPQHF; DNA: TGTGCCAGCAGTTTCAATGGCAATCAGCCCCAGCATTTT
D: TRBD2; J: TRBJ2-7; V: TRBV6-6; size: .; length: 17; CDR3: CASSHPKWVAGIYEQYF; DNA: TGTGCCAGCAGTCACCCAAAGTGGGTAGCGGGGATATACGAGCAGTACTTC
D: .; J: TRBJ1-2; V: TRBV9; size: .; length: 15; CDR3: CASSVGGGVGYGYTF; DNA: TGTGCCAGCAGCGTAGGAGGGGGAGTTGGCTATGGCTACACCTTC
D: .; J: TRBJ2-2; V: TRBV19; size: .; length: 15; CDR3: CASSMRSGSVGELFF; DNA: TGTGCCAGTAGTATGCGATCCGGGTCGGTCGGGGAGCTGTTTTTT
D: .; J: TRBJ2-2; V: TRBV12-5; size: .; length: 13; CDR3: CASGFDQAGELFF; DNA: TGTGCTAGTGGTTTTGATCAGGCCGGGGAGCTGTTTTTT
D: TRBD1; J: TRBJ2-7; V: TRBV7-8; size: .; length: 15; CDR3: CASSLVNRGPYEQYF; DNA: TGTGCCAGCAGCTTAGTGAACAGGGGACCTTACGAGCAGTACTTC
D: .; J: TRBJ2-1; V: TRBV20-1; size: .; length: 15; CDR3: CSASLYWGGDNEQFF; DNA: TGCAGTGCTAGTCTCTATTGGGGGGGCGACAATGAGCAGTTCTTC
D: TRBD2; J: TRBJ2-2; V: TRBV4-2; size: few; length: 15; CDR3: CASSNLAGGTGELFF; DNA: TGTGCCAGCAGCAATCTAGCGGGGGGAACCGGGGAGCTGTTTTTT
D: .; J: TRBJ1-1; V: TRBV5-6; size: .; length: 16; CDR3: CASSWGSGQGNTEAFF; DNA: TGTGCCAGCAGCTGGGGGTCCGGTCAGGGGAATACTGAAGCTTTCTTT
D: TRBD1; J: TRBJ2-7; V: TRBV18; size: .; length: 12; CDR3: CASSPGQGEQYF; DNA: TGTGCCAGCTCACCAGGACAGGGGGAGCAGTACTTC
D: .; J: TRBJ2-2; V: TRBV6-5; size: .; length: 15; CDR3: CASSYSRGNTGELFF; DNA: TGTGCCAGCAGTTACTCGAGAGGGAACACCGGGGAGCTGTTTTTT
D: TRBD1; J: TRBJ1-6; V: TRBV6-5; size: few; length: 13; CDR3: CATKPGQGVSLHF; DNA: TGTGCCACCAAACCGGGACAGGGGGTTTCCCTCCACTTT
D: .; J: TRBJ1-2; V: TRBV12-3/TRBV12-4; size: .; length: 12; CDR3: CASSQGFDGYTF; DNA: TGTGCCAGCAGCCAGGGTTTCGATGGCTACACCTTC
D: .; J: TRBJ2-1; V: TRBV5-1; size: .; length: 17; CDR3: CASSFRPQGRQGNEQFF; DNA: TGCGCCAGCAGCTTCAGGCCTCAGGGTCGCCAGGGGAATGAGCAGTTCTTC
D: TRBD2; J: TRBJ2-1; V: TRBV6-5; size: .; length: 15; CDR3: CASSLGRGSYNEQFF; DNA: TGTGCCAGCAGCTTGGGGCGGGGGTCCTACAATGAGCAGTTCTTC
D: .; J: TRBJ1-4; V: TRBV4-1; size: medium-sized; length: 15; CDR3: CASSHQQGEPEKLFF; DNA: TGCGCCAGCAGCCACCAACAGGGTGAACCTGAAAAACTGTTTTTT
D: TRBD2; J: TRBJ2-5; V: TRBV5-4; size: .; length: 15; CDR3: CASSTKRGVQETQYF; DNA: TGTGCCAGCAGCACAAAGCGGGGGGTTCAAGAGACCCAGTACTTC
D: TRBD1; J: TRBJ1-6; V: TRBV19; size: .; length: 14; CDR3: CASRTGQVNSPLHF; DNA: TGTGCCAGTAGAACGGGACAGGTTAATTCACCCCTCCACTTT
D: .; J: TRBJ1-2; V: TRBV7-9; size: .; length: 12; CDR3: CASSLGQNGYTF; DNA: TGTGCCAGCAGCTTAGGACAGAATGGCTACACCTTC
D: TRBD1; J: TRBJ1-2; V: TRBV19; size: .; length: 15; CDR3: CASSSIGTGRRGYTF; DNA: TGTGCCAGTAGTTCGATCGGGACAGGGCGGCGAGGCTACACCTTC
D: .; J: TRBJ1-3; V: TRBV5-1; size: once; length: 15; CDR3: CASSLTGPSGNTIYF; DNA: TGCGCCAGCAGCTTGACAGGGCCCTCTGGAAACACCATATATTTT
D: .; J: TRBJ1-1; V: TRBV6-5; size: once; length: 15; CDR3: CASSPTGGKNTEAFF; DNA: TGTGCCAGCAGTCCAACCGGGGGAAAGAACACTGAAGCTTTCTTT
D: .; J: TRBJ2-7; V: TRBV10-3; size: .; length: 16; CDR3: CAISAIGRDNSYEQYF; DNA: TGTGCCATCAGTGCCATAGGTAGGGACAATTCCTACGAGCAGTACTTC
D: TRBD2; J: TRBJ2-7; V: TRBV18; size: .; length: 17; CDR3: CASSPPDLAGLGGEQYF; DNA: TGTGCCAGCTCACCACCGGATCTAGCGGGGCTCGGAGGAGAGCAGTACTTC
D: .; J: TRBJ2-1; V: TRBV7-6; size: .; length: 16; CDR3: CASSLTNLRDYNEQFF; DNA: TGTGCCAGCAGCTTGACGAATCTTCGGGACTACAATGAGCAGTTCTTC
D: .; J: TRBJ2-1; V: TRBV4-2; size: .; length: 15; CDR3: CASSQDRTARNEQFF; DNA: TGTGCCAGCAGCCAAGACAGGACAGCAAGAAATGAGCAGTTCTTC
D: TRBD1; J: TRBJ2-3; V: TRBV11-2; size: .; length: 14; CDR3: CASSRQGAEDTQYF; DNA: TGTGCCAGCAGCCGACAGGGGGCCGAGGATACGCAGTATTTT
D: .; J: TRBJ1-2; V: TRBV19; size: .; length: 15; CDR3: CASSMAGDPDSGYTF; DNA: TGTGCCAGTAGTATGGCAGGGGATCCCGACTCTGGCTACACCTTC
D: TRBD2; J: TRBJ2-1; V: TRBV6-5; size: .; length: 14; CDR3: CASSYGRGENEQFF; DNA: TGTGCCAGCAGTTACGGCCGGGGGGAGAATGAGCAGTTCTTC
D: TRBD1; J: TRBJ2-3; V: TRBV29-1; size: .; length: 14; CDR3: CSVTQGARKATQYF; DNA: TGCAGCGTTACACAGGGGGCACGCAAGGCTACGCAGTATTTT
D: TRBD2; J: TRBJ2-2; V: TRBV13; size: .; length: 16; CDR3: CASSILAGGPYGELFF; DNA: TGTGCCAGCAGCATACTAGCGGGGGGGCCCTACGGGGAGCTGTTTTTT
D: TRBD1; J: TRBJ1-1; V: TRBV5-6; size: .; length: 13; CDR3: CASTPRTGVGSFF; DNA: TGTGCCAGCACCCCTCGGACAGGGGTCGGATCTTTCTTT
D: .; J: TRBJ1-2; V: TRBV2; size: .; length: 14; CDR3: CASSERGASYGYTF; DNA: TGTGCCAGCAGTGAGCGGGGGGCTAGCTATGGCTACACCTTC
D: .; J: TRBJ2-7; V: TRBV18; size: .; length: 15; CDR3: CASSPPQRGEYEQYF; DNA: TGTGCCAGCTCACCACCGCAAAGGGGCGAATACGAGCAGTACTTC
D: TRBD1; J: TRBJ2-5; V: TRBV7-6; size: .; length: 16; CDR3: CASSPLTGAVGKTQYF; DNA: TGTGCCAGCAGCCCTCTAACAGGGGCCGTGGGGAAGACCCAGTACTTC
D: TRBD2; J: TRBJ2-1; V: TRBV2; size: .; length: 16; CDR3: CASSGQRESSYNEQFF; DNA: TGTGCCAGCAGTGGACAGCGGGAAAGCTCCTACAATGAGCAGTTCTTC
D: .; J: TRBJ2-7; V: TRBV3-1/TRBV3-2; size: .; length: 17; CDR3: CASSQGVGARTNYEQYF; DNA: TGTGCCAGCAGCCAAGGAGTAGGGGCAAGGACTAACTACGAGCAGTACTTC
D: .; J: TRBJ1-4; V: TRBV18; size: once; length: 14; CDR3: CASSPYSTNEKLFF; DNA: TGTGCCAGCTCACCATACTCAACTAATGAAAAACTGTTTTTT
D: .; J: TRBJ2-2; V: TRBV5-1; size: once; length: 16; CDR3: CASSLGPGDRPGELFF; DNA: TGCGCCAGCAGCTTAGGCCCAGGGGATCGTCCCGGGGAGCTGTTTTTT